A single sample is the source of the 12 T cell receptor beta chains below, sequenced in a study of blood T cell repertoires in COVID-19. Clones were read by immunoSEQ multiplex PCR, and TCRdb kept only the in-frame ones, dropping some. The data contain roughly 200,000 clones, roughly 84% of them seen just once; the ten biggest clones take up around 4.4%. The specimen sequenced was peripheral blood. Every receptor here comes from a middle-aged man with active or convalescent COVID-19.

The rearrangement uses TRBV6-5 and TRBJ1-3; a possible D gene is TRBD1 (6 bases). The CDR3 extends over 15 amino acids. Germline V gives CDR1 MNHEY, CDR2 SVGAGI. Trimming removed 4 bases at V and 0 bases at J, with 10 bases between. The DNA of the CDR3 is TGTGCCAGCAGTTCACGGACAGCCTCTGGAAACACCATATATTTT. It translates to CASSSRTASGNTIYF.

This clone was picked up a small number of times. The rearrangement uses TRBV5-1 and TRBJ1-5; 7 bases are a match to TRBD1. The germline CDR1 and CDR2 sequences are SGHRS and YFSETQ. The CDR3 contains 14 residues. V shed 4 bases and J 3 bases; nucleotides not matched to a gene: 4. CDR3 sequence reads: CASSPTGPNQPQHF. The CDR3 DNA sequence: TGCGCCAGCAGCCCGACAGGGCCCAATCAGCCCCAGCATTTT.

A few counts support this clone. DNA for the CDR3: TGTGCCAGCAGTTATGTCTACTACGGCGAGCAGTACTTC. Protein product: CASSYVYYGEQYF. This chain uses TRBV6-6 with TRBJ2-7; D uncertain. The germline gives CDR1 MNHNY, CDR2 SVGAGI (reference sequence). Trimming left V 3 bases short and J 6 bases short, with 12 bases between. This CDR3 has 13 residues.

This clone was counted a single time. The genes are TRBV5-1 and TRBJ2-3; the match to TRBD2 covers 7 bases. Germline V lookup: CDR1 SGHRS, CDR2 YFSETQ. The length of the CDR3 is 14 residues. Trimming at V came to 6 bases and at J to 4 bases, leaving 8 bases not matched to a gene. CDR3 loop: CASTPEAGADTQYF. DNA of the CDR3: TGCGCCAGCACCCCCGAGGCGGGGGCAGATACGCAGTATTTT.

CDR3 in DNA: TGTGCCAGCAGCTTAAGGAGGGCTCACTACGAGCAGTACTTC. Translating it yields CASSLRRAHYEQYF. This chain connects TRBV13 to TRBJ2-7; D is possibly TRBD2 (6 bases). V lost 2 bases and J 3 bases, leaving 11 bases between the germline ends. The CDR3 runs 14 residues. Germline V gene data show CDR1 as PRHDT and CDR2 as FYEKMQ (reference sequence).

The chain is built from TRBV5-1 and TRBJ2-6, with 7 bases aligning to TRBD1. The CDR3 is 17 residues long. Per the germline V gene, CDR1 is SGHRS and CDR2 is YFSETQ. The V and J ends lost 3 bases and 4 bases, in that order; junction bases with no gene match: 10. The DNA of the CDR3 is TGCGCCAGCAGCTCCCCTGACAGGGACACCGGGGCCAACGTCCTGACTTTC. Its translation: CASSSPDRDTGANVLTF.

DNA of the CDR3: TGTGCCAGCAGCCTTGACAGGGTACTTGGCTACACCTTC. It encodes CASSLDRVLGYTF. The V gene is TRBV7-9, the J gene TRBJ1-2, with TRBD1 matching 7 bases. Losses at the gene ends were 5 bases for V and 7 bases for J; bases not matched to a gene: 7. The CDR3 length is 13 residues. Germline assignment: CDR1 SEHNR and CDR2 FQNEAQ (reference sequence).

The chain uses TRBV5-1 and TRBJ1-4; 9 nucleotides align to TRBD1. After removal of 4 bases from V and 3 bases from J, the junction contained 7 bases not matched to a gene. Germline V gene lookup returns CDR1 SGHRS and CDR2 YFSETQ. This CDR3 comprises 16 residues. CDR3 coding DNA: TGCGCCAGCAGCAGTACAGGGGGCCAGGCTAATGAAAAACTGTTTTTT. Amino acid sequence: CASSSTGGQANEKLFF.

The J gene is TRBJ1-5, the V gene TRBV7-9; a possible D gene is TRBD1 (6 bases). Trimming took off 4 bases at V and 7 bases at J, with 14 bases between the two ends. The germline V gene has CDR1 SEHNR and CDR2 FQNEAQ (reference sequence). This CDR3 is built from 14 residues. CDR3: CASSSDSWQQPQHF. As DNA, the CDR3 is TGTGCCAGCAGCTCGGACAGTTGGCAACAGCCCCAGCATTTT.

The table lists this clone with a few counts. The chain has TRBV6-2 or TRBV6-3 and TRBJ1-1, with 10 bases matching TRBD1. The germline V gene encodes CDR1 MNHEY and CDR2 SVGEGT. This CDR3 is 13 amino acids long. V shed 5 bases, J shed 6 bases, and the junction held 3 bases outside the gene matches. This CDR3 is CASSRQGASEAFF. CDR3 coding DNA: TGTGCCAGCAGTCGACAGGGGGCATCTGAAGCTTTCTTT.

The V call is TRBV5-1, the J call TRBJ2-7; TRBD1 aligns across 7 bases. After removal of 5 bases from V and 5 bases from J, the junction contained 16 bases not matched to a gene. The CDR3 is 16 residues long. Germline-derived CDR1 and CDR2 are SGHRS and YFSETQ. CDR3 protein: CASSLNEQGPGNEQYF. In DNA, the CDR3 is TGCGCCAGCAGTCTAAATGAACAGGGGCCAGGAAACGAGCAGTACTTC.

This rearrangement joins TRBV6-6 to TRBJ1-3, with D possibly matching TRBD1 (5 bases). The CDR3 is 13 amino acids. Trimming took off 6 bases at V and 3 bases at J, with 9 bases between the two ends. Germline V lookup: CDR1 MNHNY, CDR2 SVGAGI (reference sequence). Here the CDR3 DNA reads TGTGCCAGCAGCCCGGGGGGTGGAAACACCATATATTTT. This sequence encodes CASSPGGGNTIYF.